The rows below give T cell receptor beta chains drawn from one sample of a study of T cells in Graves' hyperthyroidism and ophthalmopathy. TCRdb used MiXCR to reprocess the multiplex PCR reads, holding one entry per CDR3 protein. The sample holds hundreds of thousands of distinct CDR3 sequences, just over 45% seen once. The sequenced sample consisted of peripheral blood or thyroid tissue (not recorded which). All receptors derive from a woman between 18 and 29 years old with Graves' hyperthyroidism. Both conserved end residues are trimmed from each CDR3. Fields, in order: V gene, J gene, CDR3 protein.

>TRBV7-9|TRBJ2-7
ASSNEGSSYEQY
>TRBV29-1|TRBJ2-3
SVLTGDSDTQY
>TRBV7-4|TRBJ2-5
ASSLGVGGTQY
>TRBV10-3|TRBJ2-2
ATRGGTRNGELF
>TRBV19|TRBJ1-5
ASSIANQPQH
>TRBV7-6|TRBJ2-2
ASSSFRGRTGELF
>TRBV15|TRBJ2-5
ATSREGSGYQETQY
>TRBV20-1|TRBJ2-7
SALTGGYEQY
>TRBV11-1|TRBJ2-5
ASSLVGTNRETQY
>TRBV10-3|TRBJ2-7
AIKGPSRYEQY
>TRBV2|TRBJ1-4
ASMKGGKEKLF
>TRBV12-3/TRBV12-4|TRBJ1-2
ASSLGARNGYT
>TRBV5-1|TRBJ2-7
ASSHTGYPEQY
>TRBV10-2|TRBJ1-6
ASIQDRQGFTSPLH
>TRBV6-5|TRBJ2-7
ASSLSDTNEHY
>TRBV7-3|TRBJ2-5
ASSETSGLQETQY
>TRBV7-8|TRBJ1-1
ASSFTGQDDAS
>TRBV20-1|TRBJ2-5
SASSGSRETQY
>TRBV7-9|TRBJ1-2
ASSRSGQSYGYT
>TRBV2|TRBJ2-2
ASTLTGELF
>TRBV10-3|TRBJ2-7
AISGASREGEQY
>TRBV10-3|TRBJ1-4
AISESWNREGEKLF
>TRBV20-1|TRBJ2-5
SASRTGGVTGTQY
>TRBV10-3|TRBJ1-1
ASSYSQGDTEAF
>TRBV6-6|TRBJ2-7
ASRPSTRSYEQY
>TRBV2|TRBJ2-7
ASLVGTSLSYEQY